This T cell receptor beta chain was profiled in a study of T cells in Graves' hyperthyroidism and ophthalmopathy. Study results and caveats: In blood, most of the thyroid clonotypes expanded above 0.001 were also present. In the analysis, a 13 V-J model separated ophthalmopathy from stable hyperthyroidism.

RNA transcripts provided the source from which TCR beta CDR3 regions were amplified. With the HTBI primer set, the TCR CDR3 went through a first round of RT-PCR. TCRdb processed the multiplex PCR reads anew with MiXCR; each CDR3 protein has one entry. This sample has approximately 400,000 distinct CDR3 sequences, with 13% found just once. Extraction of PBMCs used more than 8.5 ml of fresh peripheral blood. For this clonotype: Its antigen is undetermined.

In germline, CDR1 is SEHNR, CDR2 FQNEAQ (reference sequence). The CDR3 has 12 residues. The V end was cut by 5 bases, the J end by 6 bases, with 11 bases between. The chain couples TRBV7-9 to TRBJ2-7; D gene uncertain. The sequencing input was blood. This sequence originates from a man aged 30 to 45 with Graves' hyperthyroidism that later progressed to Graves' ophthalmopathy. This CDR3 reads CASSPPSREQYF. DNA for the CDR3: TGTGCCAGCAGCCCCCCCAGCCGCGAGCAGTACTTC.